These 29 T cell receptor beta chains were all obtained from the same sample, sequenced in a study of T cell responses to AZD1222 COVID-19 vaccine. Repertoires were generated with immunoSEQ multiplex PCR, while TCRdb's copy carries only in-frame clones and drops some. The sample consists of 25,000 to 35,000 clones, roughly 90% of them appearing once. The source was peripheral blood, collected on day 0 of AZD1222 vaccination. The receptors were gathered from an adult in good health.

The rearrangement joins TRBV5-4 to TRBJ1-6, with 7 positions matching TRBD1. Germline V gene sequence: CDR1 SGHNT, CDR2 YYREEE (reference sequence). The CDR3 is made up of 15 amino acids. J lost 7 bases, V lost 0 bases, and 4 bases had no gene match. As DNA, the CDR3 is TGTGCCAGCAGCTTGGTGGCAGGGGGGAATTCACCCCTCCACTTT. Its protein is CASSLVAGGNSPLHF.

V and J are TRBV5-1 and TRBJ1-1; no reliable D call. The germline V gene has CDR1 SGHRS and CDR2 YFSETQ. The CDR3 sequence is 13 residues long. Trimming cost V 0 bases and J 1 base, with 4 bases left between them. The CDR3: CASSLEGNTEAFF. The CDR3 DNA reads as TGCGCCAGCAGCTTGGAAGGGAACACTGAAGCTTTCTTT.

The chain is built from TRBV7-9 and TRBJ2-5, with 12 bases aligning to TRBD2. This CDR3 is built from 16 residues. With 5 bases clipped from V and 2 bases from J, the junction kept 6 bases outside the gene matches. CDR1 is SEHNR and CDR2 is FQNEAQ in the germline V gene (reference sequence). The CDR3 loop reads CASSPQTSGSQETQYF. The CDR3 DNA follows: TGTGCCAGCAGCCCTCAGACTAGCGGGAGTCAAGAGACCCAGTACTTC.

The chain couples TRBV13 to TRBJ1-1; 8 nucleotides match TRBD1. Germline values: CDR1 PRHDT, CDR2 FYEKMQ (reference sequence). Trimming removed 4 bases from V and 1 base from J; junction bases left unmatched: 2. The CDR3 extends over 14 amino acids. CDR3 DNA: TGTGCCAGCAGCTGGGGGACAGGGAACACTGAAGCTTTCTTT. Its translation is CASSWGTGNTEAFF.

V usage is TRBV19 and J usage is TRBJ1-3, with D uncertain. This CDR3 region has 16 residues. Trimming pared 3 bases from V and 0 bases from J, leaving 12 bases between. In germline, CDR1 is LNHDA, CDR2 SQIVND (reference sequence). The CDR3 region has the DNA TGTGCCAGTAGTATTGATTCCCAGACCTCTGGAAACACCATATATTTT. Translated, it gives CASSIDSQTSGNTIYF.

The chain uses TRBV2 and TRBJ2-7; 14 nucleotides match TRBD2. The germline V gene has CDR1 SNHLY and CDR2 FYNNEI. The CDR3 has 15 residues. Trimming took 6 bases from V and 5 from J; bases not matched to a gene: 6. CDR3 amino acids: CASRLGLAGVNEQYF. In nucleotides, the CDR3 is TGTGCCAGCAGACTGGGACTAGCGGGAGTAAACGAGCAGTACTTC. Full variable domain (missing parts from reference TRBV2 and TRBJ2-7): EPEVTQTPSHQVTQMGQEVILRCVPISNHLYFYWYRQILGQKVEFLVSFYNNEISEKSEIFDDQFSVERPDGSNFTLKIRSTKLEDSAMYFCASRLGLAGVNEQYFGPGTRLTVT.

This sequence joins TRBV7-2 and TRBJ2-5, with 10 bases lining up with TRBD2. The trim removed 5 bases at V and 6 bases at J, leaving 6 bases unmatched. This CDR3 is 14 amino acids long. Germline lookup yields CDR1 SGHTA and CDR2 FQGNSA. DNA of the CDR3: TGTGCCAGCAGCGCTAGCGGGAGTAAAAAGACCCAGTACTTC. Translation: CASSASGSKKTQYF.

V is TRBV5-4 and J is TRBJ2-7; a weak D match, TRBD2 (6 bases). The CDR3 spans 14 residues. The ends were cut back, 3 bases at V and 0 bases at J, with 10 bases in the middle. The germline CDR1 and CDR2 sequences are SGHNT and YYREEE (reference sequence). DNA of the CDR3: TGTGCCAGCAGCTCCCGGGACTTCTCCTACGAGCAGTACTTC. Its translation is CASSSRDFSYEQYF.

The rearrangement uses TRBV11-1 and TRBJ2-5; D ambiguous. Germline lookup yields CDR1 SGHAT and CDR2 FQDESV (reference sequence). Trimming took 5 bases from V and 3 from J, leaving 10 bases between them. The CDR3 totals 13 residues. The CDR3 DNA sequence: TGTGCCAGCAGCCAGCCGGGTGAAGAGACCCAGTACTTC. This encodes CASSQPGEETQYF.

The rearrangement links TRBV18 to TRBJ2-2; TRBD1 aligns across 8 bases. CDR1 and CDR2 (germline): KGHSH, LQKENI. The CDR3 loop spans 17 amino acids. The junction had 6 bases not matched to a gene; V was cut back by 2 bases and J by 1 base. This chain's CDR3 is CASSPVTRGRNTGELFF. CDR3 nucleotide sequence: TGTGCCAGCTCACCAGTTACCAGGGGGCGGAACACCGGGGAGCTGTTTTTT.

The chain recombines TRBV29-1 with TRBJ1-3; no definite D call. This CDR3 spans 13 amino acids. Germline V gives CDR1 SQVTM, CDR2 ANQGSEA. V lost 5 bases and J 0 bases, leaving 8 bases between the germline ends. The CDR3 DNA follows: TGCAGCGTTCTCGGCCTCTCTGGAAACACCATATATTTT. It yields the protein CSVLGLSGNTIYF. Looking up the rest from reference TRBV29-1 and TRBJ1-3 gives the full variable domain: SAVISQKPSRDICQRGTSLTIQCQVDSQVTMMFWYRQQPGQSLTLIATANQGSEATYESGFVIDKFPISRPNLTFSTLTVSNMSPEDSSIYLCSVLGLSGNTIYFGEGSWLTVV.

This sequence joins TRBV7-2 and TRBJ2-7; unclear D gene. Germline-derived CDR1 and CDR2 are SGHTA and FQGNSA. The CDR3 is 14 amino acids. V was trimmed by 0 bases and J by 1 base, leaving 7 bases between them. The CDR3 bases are TGTGCCAGCAGCTTAGCGGGCAAATCCTACGAGCAGTACTTC. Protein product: CASSLAGKSYEQYF.

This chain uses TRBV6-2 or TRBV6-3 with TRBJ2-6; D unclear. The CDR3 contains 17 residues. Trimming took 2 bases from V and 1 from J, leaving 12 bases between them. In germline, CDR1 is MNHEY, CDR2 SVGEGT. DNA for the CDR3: TGTGCCAGCAGTTACAGACGGGCGATTTCTGGGGCCAACGTCCTGACTTTC. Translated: CASSYRRAISGANVLTF.

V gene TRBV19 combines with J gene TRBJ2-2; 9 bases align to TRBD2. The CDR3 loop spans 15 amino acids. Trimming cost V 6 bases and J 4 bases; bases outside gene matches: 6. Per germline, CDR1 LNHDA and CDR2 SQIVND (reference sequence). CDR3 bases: TGTGCCAGTAGCGCGGGGGGGGCCGGCACCGGGGAGCTGTTTTTT. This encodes CASSAGGAGTGELFF.

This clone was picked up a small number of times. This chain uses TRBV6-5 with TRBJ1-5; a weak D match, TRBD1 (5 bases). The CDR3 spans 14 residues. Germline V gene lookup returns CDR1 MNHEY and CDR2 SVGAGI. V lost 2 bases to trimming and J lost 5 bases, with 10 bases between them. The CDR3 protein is CASSYRDGDQPQHF. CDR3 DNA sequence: TGTGCCAGCAGTTACCGGGACGGTGATCAGCCCCAGCATTTT.

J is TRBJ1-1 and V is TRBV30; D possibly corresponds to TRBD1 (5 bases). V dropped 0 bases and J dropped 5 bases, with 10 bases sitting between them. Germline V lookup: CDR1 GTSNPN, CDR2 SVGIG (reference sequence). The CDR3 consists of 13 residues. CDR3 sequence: CAWSVMQGTEAFF. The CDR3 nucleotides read TGTGCCTGGAGTGTTATGCAGGGTACTGAAGCTTTCTTT.

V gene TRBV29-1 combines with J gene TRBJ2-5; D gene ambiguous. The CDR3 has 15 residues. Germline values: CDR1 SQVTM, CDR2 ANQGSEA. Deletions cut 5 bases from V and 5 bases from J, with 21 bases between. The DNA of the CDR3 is TGCAGCGTTAACCGAGGAGCCGCGGACGGGGAGACCCAGTACTTC. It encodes CSVNRGAADGETQYF.

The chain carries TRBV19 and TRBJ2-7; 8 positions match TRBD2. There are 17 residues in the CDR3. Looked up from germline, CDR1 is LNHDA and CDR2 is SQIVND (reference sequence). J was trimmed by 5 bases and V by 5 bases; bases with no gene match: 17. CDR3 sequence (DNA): TGTGCCAGTAGTCCGCACCCCTCGCAAGCGGGAGCTGACGAGCAGTACTTC. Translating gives CASSPHPSQAGADEQYF.

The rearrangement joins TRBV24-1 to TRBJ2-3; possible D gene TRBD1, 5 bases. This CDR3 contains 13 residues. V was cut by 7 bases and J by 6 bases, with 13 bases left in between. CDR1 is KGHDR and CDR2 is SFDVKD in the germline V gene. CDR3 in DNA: TGTGCCACCAGGGATCAGGGATTTGATACGCAGTATTTT. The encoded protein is CATRDQGFDTQYF.

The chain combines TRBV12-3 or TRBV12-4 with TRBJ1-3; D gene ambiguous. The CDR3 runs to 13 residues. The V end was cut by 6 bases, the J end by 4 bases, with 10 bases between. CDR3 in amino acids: CASSPVAGNTIYF. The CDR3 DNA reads TGTGCCAGCAGCCCCGTCGCAGGAAACACCATATATTTT.

As DNA, the CDR3 is TGTGCCAGCAGCCGCTTGGGAGGGGATGAGACCCAGTACTTC. Its protein product is CASSRLGGDETQYF. This chain joins TRBV6-5 and TRBJ2-5; 7 nucleotides line up with TRBD2. This CDR3 has 14 residues. Germline CDR1 is MNHEY and CDR2 is SVGAGI. V was clipped by 6 bases and J by 5 bases; unmatched bases: 9.

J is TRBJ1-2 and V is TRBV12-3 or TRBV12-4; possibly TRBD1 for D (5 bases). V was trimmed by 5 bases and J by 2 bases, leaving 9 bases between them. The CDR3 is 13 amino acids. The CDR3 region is CASSLRQNYGYTF. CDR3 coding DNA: TGTGCCAGCAGTCTCAGACAGAACTATGGCTACACCTTC.

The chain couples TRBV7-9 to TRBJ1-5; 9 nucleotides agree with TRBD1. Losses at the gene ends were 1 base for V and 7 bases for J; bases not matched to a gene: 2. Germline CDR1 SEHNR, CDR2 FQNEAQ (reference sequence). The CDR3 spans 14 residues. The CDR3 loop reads CASSLGTGDQPQHF. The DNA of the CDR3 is TGTGCCAGCAGCTTAGGGACAGGGGACCAGCCCCAGCATTTT.

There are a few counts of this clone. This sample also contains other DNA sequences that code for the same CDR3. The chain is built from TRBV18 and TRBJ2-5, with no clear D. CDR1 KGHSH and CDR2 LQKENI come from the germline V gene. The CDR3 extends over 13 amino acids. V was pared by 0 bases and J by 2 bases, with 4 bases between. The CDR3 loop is CASSPPGQETQYF. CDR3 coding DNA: TGTGCCAGCTCACCACCGGGACAAGAGACCCAGTACTTC.

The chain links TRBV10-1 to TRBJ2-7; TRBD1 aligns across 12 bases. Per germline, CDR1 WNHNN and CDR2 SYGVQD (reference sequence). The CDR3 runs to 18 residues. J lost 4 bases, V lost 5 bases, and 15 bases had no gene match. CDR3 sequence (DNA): TGCGCCAGCAGTCCGGGACAGGGGGCAACTAGCGGAGCGTACGAGCAGTACTTC. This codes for CASSPGQGATSGAYEQYF.

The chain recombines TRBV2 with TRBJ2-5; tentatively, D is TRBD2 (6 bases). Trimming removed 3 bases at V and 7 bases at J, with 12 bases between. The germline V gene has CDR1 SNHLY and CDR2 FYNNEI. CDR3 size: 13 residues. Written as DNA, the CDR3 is TGTGCCAGCAGTGAGGGACTCCAGGGGACCCAGTACTTC. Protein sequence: CASSEGLQGTQYF.

The CDR3 region is CASIPGGANTEAFF. The DNA of the CDR3 is TGTGCCAGCATCCCTGGGGGGGCGAACACTGAAGCTTTCTTT. The chain links TRBV6-5 to TRBJ1-1, with a possible D match to TRBD1 (6 bases). Between the trimmed V and J ends, which lost 7 bases and 1 base, there was a span of 13 bases. This CDR3 comprises 14 residues. The germline V gene encodes CDR1 MNHEY and CDR2 SVGAGI.

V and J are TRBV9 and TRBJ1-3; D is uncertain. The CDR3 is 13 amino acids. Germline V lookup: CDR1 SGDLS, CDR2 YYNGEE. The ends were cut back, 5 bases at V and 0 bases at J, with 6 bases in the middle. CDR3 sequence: CASSQSSGNTIYF. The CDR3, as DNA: TGTGCCAGCAGTCAGAGCTCTGGAAACACCATATATTTT.

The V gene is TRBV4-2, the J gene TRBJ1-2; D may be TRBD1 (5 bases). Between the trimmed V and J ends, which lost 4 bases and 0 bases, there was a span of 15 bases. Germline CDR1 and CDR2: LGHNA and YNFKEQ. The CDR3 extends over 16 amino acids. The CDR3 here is CASSLWIGQSNYGYTF. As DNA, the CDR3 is TGTGCCAGCAGCCTGTGGATAGGACAATCTAACTATGGCTACACCTTC.